A single T cell receptor (beta chain) is shown here with its context. V was shortened by 4 bases and J by 6 bases, with 14 bases between the two germline ends. The CDR3 is 13 amino acids. Germline V gene lookup returns CDR1 GTSNPN and CDR2 SVGIG (reference sequence). This record belongs to a study of blood T cell repertoires in COVID-19. TCRdb's copy holds only in-frame clones and misses some; the assay was immunoSEQ multiplex PCR. The table shows about 200,000 clones, with approximately 86% occurring only once. The clonotype comes from a woman under 40 who had recovered from COVID-19. This chain links TRBV30 with TRBJ2-3, with D possibly TRBD2 on 5 matching bases. Sequenced material: PBMCs or T cells enriched from blood (not recorded which). The CDR3 nucleotides read TGTGCCTGGAACGGGGTGGGAGCGGATACGCAGTATTTT. Translation: CAWNGVGADTQYF.